This T cell receptor (beta chain) stems from a study of graft-versus-host responses after intestinal transplantation. TCRdb's copy holds only in-frame clones and misses some; the assay was immunoSEQ multiplex PCR. Of about 57,000 clones detected, about 87% appear once; the ten largest clones hold around 1.5%. General observations from the study: Maximum circulating GvH clone levels tracked with early post-transplant HvG decreases. Graft-donor T cell macrochimerism coincided with high graft-versus-host to host-versus-graft clonal ratios in allografts.

Details on this clone: No antigen is known for it.

The receptor was derived from a human patient who received an intestinal transplant, so some T cells may come from the graft donor. Sequences were derived from PBMCs, sampled 26 days after transplant.

In nucleotides, the CDR3 is TGTGCCAGCATCTTACTCGGACTAGCGGGGGCCGGGGGGCAGTTCTTC. Translated, it gives CASILLGLAGAGGQFF. The chain uses TRBV2 and TRBJ2-1, with 13 bases that match TRBD2. CDR1 and CDR2 (germline): SNHLY, FYNNEI. V lost 7 bases, J lost 12 bases, and 15 bases stayed unmatched. The CDR3 covers 16 residues.